These 25 T cell receptor beta chains were sequenced from one sample in a study of regulatory T cells in long-lasting Graves disease. Arm-PCR of CDR3 regions with iRepertoire HTBI primers generated TCR beta libraries. TCRdb passed the multiplex PCR reads through MiXCR, listing each CDR3 protein once. The sample has roughly 450,000 distinct CDR3 sequences, about a quarter seen once. The time point: persistent/refractory GD, antithyroid drugs over 5 years with positive TRAb. PBMC-derived RNA was used for the TCR library. Sequencing was performed on peripheral blood mononuclear cells (PBMCs), taken when the disease was refractory, from a patient treated with antithyroid drugs. These receptors originate from a female donor with Graves disease.

The sample holds a few counts of this clonotype. V gene TRBV7-8 combines with J gene TRBJ1-2; D is uncertain. The CDR3 consists of 13 residues. V was clipped by 2 bases and J by 5 bases, with 9 bases between them. Germline CDR1 is SGHVS and CDR2 is FQNEAQ. CDR3 DNA sequence: TGTGCCAGCAGCTTAAGCGACACTTATGGCTACACCTTC. It codes for CASSLSDTYGYTF.

As for this clonotype: This may arise from a read error, as a much more abundant clone is one base away. The chain couples TRBV2 to TRBJ1-1; D is ambiguous. V dropped 7 bases and J dropped 6 bases, with 15 bases sitting between them. CDR1 is SNHLY, CDR2 FYNNEI, per germline. This CDR3 is 13 amino acids long. The CDR3 region has the DNA TGTGCCAGCAAAGAAATAGGGTCGGCTGAAGCTTTCTTT. Translating it yields CASKEIGSAEAFF.

This clonotype was recorded many times. The genes are TRBV7-2 and TRBJ2-7; no clear D gene. This CDR3 is 16 amino acids long. V was pared by 1 base and J by 0 bases, with 13 bases between. Germline CDR1 is SGHTA and CDR2 is FQGNSA. Here the CDR3 reads CASSLDSAASSYEQYF. The CDR3 bases are TGTGCCAGCAGCTTAGATTCCGCAGCAAGCTCCTACGAGCAGTACTTC.

The V and J genes are TRBV20-1 and TRBJ2-2, with no clear D. V lost 4 bases and J lost 0, with 12 bases in between. From germline, CDR1 is DFQATT and CDR2 SNEGSKA (reference sequence). The CDR3 covers 15 residues. CDR3 in amino acids: CSANVGPTNTGELFF. The CDR3 nucleotides are TGCAGTGCTAACGTCGGACCGACGAACACCGGGGAGCTGTTTTTT.

This clonotype was seen ten or more times. The rearrangement joins TRBV19 to TRBJ1-1; the D gene is possibly TRBD1 (5 bases). V shed 4 bases and J shed 6 bases, with 18 bases lying between them. CDR1 LNHDA and CDR2 SQIVND come from the germline V gene (reference sequence). This CDR3 spans 15 amino acids. The CDR3 DNA reads TGTGCCAGTAGTAGCACACCTCTGGACAACGCTGAAGCTTTCTTT. Translated, it gives CASSSTPLDNAEAFF.

The chain employs TRBV28 and TRBJ2-2; possible D gene TRBD2, 5 bases. Trimming left V 6 bases short and J 3 bases short, with 11 bases between. The CDR3 is made up of 14 amino acids. Per germline, CDR1 MDHEN and CDR2 SYDVKM. CDR3 bases: TGTGCCAGCAGCTCGGGGTTGCACACCGGGGAGCTGTTTTTT. It is translated as CASSSGLHTGELFF. Variable domain in full (rest from reference TRBV28 and TRBJ2-2): DVKVTQSSRYLVKRTGEKVFLECVQDMDHENMFWYRQDPGLGLRLIYFSYDVKMKEKGDIPEGYSVSREKKERFSLILESASTNQTSMYLCASSSGLHTGELFFGEGSRLTVL.

This clonotype has just a few counts. Here the CDR3 reads CASSFGTGGGQPQHF. The DNA for the CDR3 is TGTGCCAGCAGCTTTGGGACAGGGGGCGGTCAGCCCCAGCATTTT. The rearrangement joins TRBV7-2 to TRBJ1-5, with 12 bases aligning to TRBD1. The J segment lost 6 bases and the V segment lost 3 bases, leaving 3 bases of the junction unmatched. The germline V gene has CDR1 SGHTA and CDR2 FQGNSA. This CDR3 spans 15 amino acids.

There are a few counts of this clonotype. A junction end diverges from the germline sequence, so it may reflect a read error. The rearrangement links TRBV7-2 to TRBJ2-5; D may match TRBD1 or TRBD2 (6 bases each). The CDR3 has 15 residues. Germline V gene sequence: CDR1 SGHTA, CDR2 FQGNSA. Here the CDR3 reads CASSFTGRRQETRYF. Here the CDR3 DNA reads TGTGCCAGCAGCTTTACAGGGAGGAGGCAAGAGACCCGGTACTTC.

The gene calls are TRBV12-3 or TRBV12-4 and TRBJ2-1, with 13 bases aligning to TRBD2. With 1 base clipped from V and 1 base from J, the junction kept 4 bases outside the gene matches. The CDR3 length is 18 residues. CDR3: CASSLGSLAGGSYNEQFF. The CDR3 nucleotides read TGTGCCAGCAGTTTAGGGTCACTAGCGGGAGGGTCCTACAATGAGCAGTTCTTC.

This sequence joins TRBV6-2 or TRBV6-3 and TRBJ2-4; D not certain. Trimming pared 7 bases from V and 1 base from J, leaving 8 bases between. The length of the CDR3 is 13 residues. Germline CDR1 reads MNHEY; CDR2 reads SVGEGT. As DNA, the CDR3 is TGTGCCAGCACCTCATTTGCCAAAAACATTCAGTACTTC. Translation gives CASTSFAKNIQYF.

This clonotype turned up a few times. This chain uses TRBV19 with TRBJ1-6, with D unclear. The germline V and J ends were trimmed by 7 bases and 3 bases, with 10 bases remaining between them. The CDR3 is 14 residues long. Germline CDR1 and CDR2: LNHDA and SQIVND (reference sequence). CDR3 bases: TGTGCCAGTACGGAGGGAAGCTATAATTCACCCCTCCACTTT. Translated, it gives CASTEGSYNSPLHF. Variable domain in full (rest from reference TRBV19 and TRBJ1-6): DGGITQSPKYLFRKEGQNVTLSCEQNLNHDAMYWYRQDPGQGLRLIYYSQIVNDFQKGDIAEGYSVSREKKESFPLTVTSAQKNPTAFYLCASTEGSYNSPLHFGNGTRLTVT.

This clonotype was detected many times. The chain uses TRBV30 and TRBJ2-7; D gene ambiguous. V was cut by 0 bases and J by 3 bases, with 15 bases left in between. The CDR3 loop spans 15 amino acids. Germline loops: CDR1 GTSNPN, CDR2 SVGIG (reference sequence). The CDR3 reads CAWSVLGFSYYEQYF. The CDR3 DNA is TGTGCCTGGAGTGTACTTGGGTTCTCCTACTACGAGCAGTACTTC.

This clonotype showed up many times. The rearrangement uses TRBV2 and TRBJ1-5; D is ambiguous. The germline V and J ends were trimmed by 4 bases and 0 bases, with 13 bases remaining between them. In germline, CDR1 is SNHLY, CDR2 FYNNEI. This CDR3 comprises 16 residues. As DNA, the CDR3 is TGTGCCAGCAGTGGTGGTCTGACCTATAGCAATCAGCCCCAGCATTTT. This codes for CASSGGLTYSNQPQHF. Full variable domain (remainder filled in from reference TRBV2 and TRBJ1-5): EPEVTQTPSHQVTQMGQEVILRCVPISNHLYFYWYRQILGQKVEFLVSFYNNEISEKSEIFDDQFSVERPDGSNFTLKIRSTKLEDSAMYFCASSGGLTYSNQPQHFGDGTRLSIL.

In its sample, this clonotype was seen many times. The chain carries TRBV9 and TRBJ1-1, with D tentatively TRBD1 (5 bases). Germline V lookup: CDR1 SGDLS, CDR2 YYNGEE. V was cut by 0 bases and J by 5 bases, with 8 bases left in between. CDR3 size: 13 residues. Here the CDR3 reads CASSVEGKTEAFF. CDR3 nucleotides: TGTGCCAGCAGCGTAGAGGGGAAAACTGAAGCTTTCTTT.

This clonotype appeared a few times. The CDR3 reads CATSGTSVNEQYF. The CDR3 bases are TGTGCCACCTCCGGGACTAGCGTCAACGAGCAGTACTTC. This chain uses TRBV19 with TRBJ2-7, with 10 bases matching TRBD2. This CDR3 is built from 13 residues. Germline CDR1 and CDR2: LNHDA and SQIVND (reference sequence). Trimming removed 10 bases from V and 5 bases from J; junction bases left unmatched: 8.

The DNA for the CDR3 is TGCGCCAGCAGCTTAGCGGGAGGTCTTAGTAACATTCAGTACTTC. Amino acids: CASSLAGGLSNIQYF. This chain links TRBV5-1 with TRBJ2-4; 9 nucleotides agree with TRBD2. Germline assignment: CDR1 SGHRS and CDR2 YFSETQ. The V segment lost 2 bases and the J segment 7 bases; nucleotides outside the gene matches: 7. This CDR3 has 15 residues.

This clonotype was recorded only once. This rearrangement joins TRBV29-1 to TRBJ2-1; D uncertain. The V gene's germline CDR1 is SQVTM and CDR2 ANQGSEA. The CDR3 length is 10 residues. Trimming cost V 4 bases and J 4 bases, with 2 bases left between them. This CDR3 reads CSVGYNEQFF. The CDR3 nucleotides are TGCAGCGTTGGGTACAATGAGCAGTTCTTC.

This clonotype was detected a few times. The chain couples TRBV7-8 to TRBJ2-7; a weak D match, TRBD2 (7 bases). Trimming pared 7 bases from V and 6 bases from J, leaving 16 bases between. CDR3 length: 13 amino acids. The germline gives CDR1 SGHVS, CDR2 FQNEAQ. CDR3 DNA sequence: TGTGCCAGCACCCCACGGGGGGCTCGCGAGCAGTACTTC. Translation: CASTPRGAREQYF.

This clonotype was observed a few times. The chain is built from TRBV10-3 and TRBJ2-7; TRBD2 matches 8 bases. Germline V gives CDR1 ENHRY, CDR2 SYGVKD. The CDR3 loop spans 13 amino acids. The trim removed 10 bases at V and 4 bases at J, leaving 9 bases unmatched. CDR3 in amino acids: CATGGLAGYEQYF. The DNA for the CDR3 is TGTGCCACCGGTGGACTAGCTGGTTACGAGCAGTACTTC.

The rearrangement links TRBV7-2 to TRBJ2-4, with D unresolved. The CDR3 spans 16 residues. Trimming removed 3 bases at V and 0 bases at J, with 12 bases between. Germline lookup yields CDR1 SGHTA and CDR2 FQGNSA. CDR3: CASSLSPFLAKNIQYF. DNA for the CDR3: TGTGCCAGCAGCTTGTCACCCTTCTTAGCCAAAAACATTCAGTACTTC.

In its sample, this clonotype was seen many times. The chain carries TRBV28 and TRBJ2-7; 7 bases agree with TRBD1. Per germline, CDR1 MDHEN and CDR2 SYDVKM. This CDR3 has 13 residues. CDR3 region: CATNGDSSYEQYF. In nucleotides, the CDR3 is TGTGCGACCAACGGGGACAGCTCCTACGAGCAGTACTTC. Using reference TRBV28 and TRBJ2-7 for the parts outside the CDR3, the full variable domain is DVKVTQSSRYLVKRTGEKVFLECVQDMDHENMFWYRQDPGLGLRLIYFSYDVKMKEKGDIPEGYSVSREKKERFSLILESASTNQTSMYLCATNGDSSYEQYFGPGTRLTVT.

The chain is built from TRBV14 and TRBJ2-5, with D perhaps matching TRBD2 (5 bases). The germline V gene has CDR1 SGHDN and CDR2 FVKESK. The V end was cut by 3 bases, the J end by 7 bases, with 15 bases between. The CDR3 extends over 14 amino acids. In DNA, the CDR3 is TGTGCCAGCAGCCAGGACGCGGAGAGGGTGACCCAGTACTTC. It yields the protein CASSQDAERVTQYF.

This clonotype was seen only a few times. The chain employs TRBV7-2 and TRBJ2-6; D is uncertain. The CDR3 loop spans 13 amino acids. Trimming cost V 3 bases and J 12 bases, with 12 bases left between them. Germline lookup yields CDR1 SGHTA and CDR2 FQGNSA. As DNA, the CDR3 is TGTGCCAGCAGCTTTGACACCGCCGCCGTCCTGACTTTC. This gives the protein CASSFDTAAVLTF. The full variable domain, in which reference TRBV7-2 and TRBJ2-6 provide the parts outside the CDR3, is GAGVSQSPSNKVTEKGKDVELRCDPISGHTALYWYRQSLGQGLEFLIYFQGNSAPDKSGLPSDRFSAERTGGSVSTLTIQRTQQEDSAVYLCASSFDTAAVLTFGAGSRLTVL.

V is TRBV29-1 and J is TRBJ2-1; 10 nucleotides agree with TRBD1. The V and J ends lost 5 bases and 3 bases, in that order; junction bases with no gene match: 13. Germline V gene lookup returns CDR1 SQVTM and CDR2 ANQGSEA. CDR3 length: 17 residues. The CDR3 DNA is TGCAGCGTTTGGAAGCGTAATGACAGGGGGCTCTACAATGAGCAGTTCTTC. It encodes CSVWKRNDRGLYNEQFF.

This clonotype was counted ten times or more. The chain couples TRBV7-2 to TRBJ2-7; no clear D. Trimming stripped 2 bases from V and 4 bases from J, with 9 bases between. CDR3 length: 13 residues. Per the germline V gene, CDR1 is SGHTA and CDR2 is FQGNSA. The CDR3 sequence: CASSLSSAYEQYF. CDR3 coding DNA: TGTGCCAGCAGCTTAAGCTCGGCGTACGAGCAGTACTTC.